This T cell receptor beta chain was captured by sequencing in a study of blood T cells in healthy people across ages. Study-wide context: Using template switching, researchers captured about one barcoded beta molecule for each two T cells. Whole-study findings and limits: It was not known whether donors were CMV positive (a possible confounder of expanded clonotype changes).

This CDR3 contains 15 residues. V lost 2 bases to trimming and J lost 10 bases; unmatched junction nucleotides: 4. Per the germline V gene, CDR1 is SGHTA and CDR2 is FQGNSA. The individuals who served as donors were healthy Caucasians living in Russia, aged about 6 to 90. This clonotype has a single count. Its antigen is as yet unknown. Using a J-beta primer mix together with a sample-barcoded 5' primer, a second PCR was run for roughly 6 to 12 cycles. All cDNA molecules were each tagged by a template-switch adaptor with 12 random nucleotides. TCRdb re-called the 5' RACE reads with MiXCR, one entry per CDR3 protein. There are about a million distinct CDR3 sequences in the sample; roughly 50% occur only once, and roughly 12% lies in the top ten.

The chain joins TRBV7-2 to TRBJ1-6, with 11 bases lining up with TRBD1. Sequenced sample: blood. The sequence came from a man younger than 45 in good health. In DNA, the CDR3 is TGTGCCAGCAGCTTAAGGGGACAGGGGGGGTCACCCCTCCACTTT. As protein: CASSLRGQGGSPLHF.